This T cell receptor beta chain is drawn from a study of OX40 agonist ivuxolimab in advanced cancers. Study context: Every 2 weeks, patients received ivuxolimab intravenously, dosed at 0.01 to 10 mg/kg. Study outcomes and limitations: Undetermined was the antigen specificity of the expanded peripheral T cells.

V was pared by 3 bases and J by 0 bases, with 11 bases between. The germline CDR1 and CDR2 sequences are SGHTA and FQGNSA. The CDR3 loop spans 15 amino acids. A note on this clone: What it recognizes is unknown.

Assay: immunoSEQ multiplex PCR; the TCRdb copy retains only in-frame clones and omits some. Among 44,000 or so clones listed, approximately 85% were seen once. If patients had autoimmune disease history or systemic immunosuppression, they were excluded. This receptor was taken from an adult with an advanced solid tumor such as melanoma, head and neck, liver or kidney cancer. Sequencing was performed on CD4+ or CD8+ T cells sorted from blood, taken in a trial of the OX40 agonist ivuxolimab. The rearrangement joins TRBV7-2 to TRBJ2-5; D assignment may be TRBD1 or TRBD2 (5 bases each). CDR3 sequence (DNA): TGTGCCAGCAGCTTGAGGGGAAACCACCAAGAGACCCAGTACTTC. Translated, it gives CASSLRGNHQETQYF.